This T cell receptor (beta chain) was observed in a study of blood T cell repertoires in COVID-19. Sequenced by immunoSEQ multiplex PCR; TCRdb stores in-frame clones only, minus some. The data show some 110,000 clones, around four fifths seen once. Germline V gives CDR1 PRHDT, CDR2 FYEKMQ (reference sequence). The germline V and J ends were trimmed by 2 bases and 2 bases, with 7 bases remaining between them. This CDR3 has 14 amino acids. The TCR was taken from a man aged 70-80 years with active or convalescent COVID-19. J is TRBJ1-3 and V is TRBV13; no reliable D call. Source material: peripheral blood. The CDR3, as DNA: TGTGCCAGCAGCTTACTGGCAGCTGGAAACACCATATATTTT. Its protein is CASSLLAAGNTIYF.